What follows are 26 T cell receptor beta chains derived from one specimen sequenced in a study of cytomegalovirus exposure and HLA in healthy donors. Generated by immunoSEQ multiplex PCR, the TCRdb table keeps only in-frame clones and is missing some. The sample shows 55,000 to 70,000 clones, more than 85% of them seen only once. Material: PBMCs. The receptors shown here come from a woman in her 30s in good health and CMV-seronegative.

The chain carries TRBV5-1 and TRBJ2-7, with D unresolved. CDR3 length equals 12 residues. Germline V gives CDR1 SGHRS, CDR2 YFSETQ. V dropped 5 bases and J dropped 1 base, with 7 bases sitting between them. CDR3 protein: CASSTSSYEQYF. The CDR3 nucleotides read TGCGCCAGCAGTACGAGTTCCTACGAGCAGTACTTC.

The CDR3 sequence: CASSYGGGNTDTQYF. The CDR3 nucleotides are TGTGCCAGCAGTTACGGCGGGGGGAACACAGATACGCAGTATTTT. The V and J genes are TRBV6-5 and TRBJ2-3; TRBD2 aligns across 8 bases. CDR1 is MNHEY and CDR2 is SVGAGI in the germline V gene. This CDR3 region has 15 residues. The V and J ends lost 2 bases and 2 bases, in that order; junction bases with no gene match: 3.

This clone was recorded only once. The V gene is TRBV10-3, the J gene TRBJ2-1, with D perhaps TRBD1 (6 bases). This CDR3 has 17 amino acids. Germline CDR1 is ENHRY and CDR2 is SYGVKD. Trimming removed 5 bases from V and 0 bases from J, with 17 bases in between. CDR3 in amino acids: CAISNMGRGSSYNEQFF. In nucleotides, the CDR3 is TGTGCCATCAGTAACATGGGCAGGGGTAGCTCCTACAATGAGCAGTTCTTC.

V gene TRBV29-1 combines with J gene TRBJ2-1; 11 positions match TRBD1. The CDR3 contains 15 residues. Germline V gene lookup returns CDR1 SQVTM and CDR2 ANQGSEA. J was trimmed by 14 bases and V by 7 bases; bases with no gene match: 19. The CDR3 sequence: CSARAGQGALRSEFF. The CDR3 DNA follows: TGCAGCGCTCGAGCCGGACAGGGGGCTCTACGCTCGGAGTTCTTC.

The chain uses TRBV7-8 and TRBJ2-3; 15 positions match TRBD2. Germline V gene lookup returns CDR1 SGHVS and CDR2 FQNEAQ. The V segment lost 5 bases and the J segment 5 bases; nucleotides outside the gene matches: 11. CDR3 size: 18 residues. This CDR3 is CASSPGTSGRSNVDTQYF. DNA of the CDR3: TGTGCCAGCAGCCCCGGGACTAGCGGGAGGAGTAATGTAGATACGCAGTATTTT.

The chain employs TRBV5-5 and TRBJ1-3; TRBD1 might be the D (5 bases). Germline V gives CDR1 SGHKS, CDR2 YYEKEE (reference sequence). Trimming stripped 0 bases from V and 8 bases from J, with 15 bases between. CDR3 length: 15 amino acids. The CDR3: CASSLGPSGRDTIYF. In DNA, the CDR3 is TGTGCCAGCAGCTTGGGGCCGTCAGGGAGGGACACCATATATTTT.

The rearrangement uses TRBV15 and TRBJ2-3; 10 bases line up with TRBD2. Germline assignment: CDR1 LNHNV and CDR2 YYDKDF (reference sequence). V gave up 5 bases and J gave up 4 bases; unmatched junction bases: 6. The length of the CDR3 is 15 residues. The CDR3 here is CATSLKAGGADTQYF. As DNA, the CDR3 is TGTGCCACCAGCCTAAAAGCGGGAGGGGCAGATACGCAGTATTTT.

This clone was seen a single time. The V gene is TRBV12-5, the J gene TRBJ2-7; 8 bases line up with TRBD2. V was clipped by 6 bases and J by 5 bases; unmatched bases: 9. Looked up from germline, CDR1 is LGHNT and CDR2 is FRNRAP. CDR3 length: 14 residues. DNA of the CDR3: TGTGCTAGTGGACAGCGGGAGATCGGCCACGAGCAGTACTTC. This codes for CASGQREIGHEQYF.

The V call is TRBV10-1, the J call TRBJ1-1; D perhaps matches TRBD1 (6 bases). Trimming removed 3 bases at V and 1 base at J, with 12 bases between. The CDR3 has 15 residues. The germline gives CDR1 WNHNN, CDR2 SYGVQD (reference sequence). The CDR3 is CASSEGGQRNTEAFF. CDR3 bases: TGCGCCAGCAGTGAAGGGGGTCAACGGAACACTGAAGCTTTCTTT.

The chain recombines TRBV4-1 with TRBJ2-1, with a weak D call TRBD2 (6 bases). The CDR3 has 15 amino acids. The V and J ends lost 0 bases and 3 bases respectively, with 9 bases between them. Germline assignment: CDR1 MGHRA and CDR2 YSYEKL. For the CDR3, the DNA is TGCGCCAGCAGCCAAGATCCGGGAGTCTACAATGAGCAGTTCTTC. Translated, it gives CASSQDPGVYNEQFF.

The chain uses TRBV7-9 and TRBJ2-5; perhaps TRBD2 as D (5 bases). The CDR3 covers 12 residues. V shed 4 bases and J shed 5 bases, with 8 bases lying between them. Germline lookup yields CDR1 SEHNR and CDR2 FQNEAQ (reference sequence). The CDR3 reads CASSSGSETQYF. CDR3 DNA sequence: TGTGCCAGCAGCTCGGGGAGCGAGACCCAGTACTTC.

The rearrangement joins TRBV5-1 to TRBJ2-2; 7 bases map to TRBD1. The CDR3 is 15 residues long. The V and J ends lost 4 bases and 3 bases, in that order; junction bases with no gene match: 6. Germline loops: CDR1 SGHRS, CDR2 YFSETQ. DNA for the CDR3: TGCGCCAGCAGCACCGGGACAGCGTACACCGGGGAGCTGTTTTTT. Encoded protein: CASSTGTAYTGELFF.

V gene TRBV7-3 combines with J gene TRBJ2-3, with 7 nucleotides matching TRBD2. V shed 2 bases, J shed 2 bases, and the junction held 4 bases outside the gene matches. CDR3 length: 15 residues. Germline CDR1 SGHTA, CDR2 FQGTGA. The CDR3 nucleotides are TGTGCCAGCAGCTTACGCGGGGGATCCACAGATACGCAGTATTTT. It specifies CASSLRGGSTDTQYF.

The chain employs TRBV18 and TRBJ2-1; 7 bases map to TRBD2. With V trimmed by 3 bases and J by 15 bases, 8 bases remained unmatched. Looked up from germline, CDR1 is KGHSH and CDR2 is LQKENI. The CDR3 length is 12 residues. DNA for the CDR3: TGTGCCAGCTCACCGACCAGCGGGACCCCGTTCTTC. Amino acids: CASSPTSGTPFF.

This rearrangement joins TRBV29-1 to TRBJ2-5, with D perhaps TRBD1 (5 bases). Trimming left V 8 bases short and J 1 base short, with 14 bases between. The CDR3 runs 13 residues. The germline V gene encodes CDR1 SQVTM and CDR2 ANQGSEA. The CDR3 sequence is CSTRQRRQETQYF. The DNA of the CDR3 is TGCAGCACGAGACAGAGACGCCAAGAGACCCAGTACTTC.

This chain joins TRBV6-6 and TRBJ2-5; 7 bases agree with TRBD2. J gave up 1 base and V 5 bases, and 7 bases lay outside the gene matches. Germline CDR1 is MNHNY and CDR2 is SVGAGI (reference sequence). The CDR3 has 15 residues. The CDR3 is CASSRPGLTQETQYF. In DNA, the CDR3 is TGTGCCAGCAGTAGACCGGGACTAACCCAAGAGACCCAGTACTTC.

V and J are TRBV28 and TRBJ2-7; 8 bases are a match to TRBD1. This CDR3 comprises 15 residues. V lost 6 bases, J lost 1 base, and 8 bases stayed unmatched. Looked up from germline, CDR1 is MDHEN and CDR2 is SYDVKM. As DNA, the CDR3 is TGTGCCAGCAGGAGCCAGGGGGCGGGATCCTACGAGCAGTACTTC. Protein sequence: CASRSQGAGSYEQYF.

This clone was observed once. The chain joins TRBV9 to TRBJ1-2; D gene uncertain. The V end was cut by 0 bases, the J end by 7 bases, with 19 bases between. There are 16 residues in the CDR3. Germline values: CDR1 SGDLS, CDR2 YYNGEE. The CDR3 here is CASSVEVVQDFLGYTF. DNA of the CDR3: TGTGCCAGCAGCGTAGAGGTGGTGCAGGACTTTCTTGGCTACACCTTC.

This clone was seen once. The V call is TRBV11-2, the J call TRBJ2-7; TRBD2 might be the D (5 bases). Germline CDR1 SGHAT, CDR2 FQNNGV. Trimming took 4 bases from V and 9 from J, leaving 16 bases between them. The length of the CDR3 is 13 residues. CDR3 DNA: TGTGCCAGCAGCTCGGGATTCGCCTCAGGGCAGTACTTC. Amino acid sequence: CASSSGFASGQYF.

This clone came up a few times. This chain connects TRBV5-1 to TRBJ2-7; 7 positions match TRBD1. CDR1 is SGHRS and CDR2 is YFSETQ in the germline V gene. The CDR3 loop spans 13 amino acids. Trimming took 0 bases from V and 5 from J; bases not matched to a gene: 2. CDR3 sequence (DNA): TGCGCCAGCAGCTTGGGACAGGGAAACGAGCAGTACTTC. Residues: CASSLGQGNEQYF.

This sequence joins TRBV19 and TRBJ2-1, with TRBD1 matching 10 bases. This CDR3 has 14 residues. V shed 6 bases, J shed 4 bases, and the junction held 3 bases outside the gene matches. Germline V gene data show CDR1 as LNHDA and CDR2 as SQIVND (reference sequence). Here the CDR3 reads CASRRDRGYNEQFF. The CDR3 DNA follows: TGTGCCAGTAGAAGGGACAGGGGTTACAATGAGCAGTTCTTC.

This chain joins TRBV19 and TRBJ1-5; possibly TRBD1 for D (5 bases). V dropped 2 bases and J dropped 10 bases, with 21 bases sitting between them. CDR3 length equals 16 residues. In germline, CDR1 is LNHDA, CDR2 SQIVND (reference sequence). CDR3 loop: CASSITGGLAGGPQHF. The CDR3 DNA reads TGTGCCAGTAGTATAACAGGCGGCCTAGCGGGGGGACCCCAGCATTTT. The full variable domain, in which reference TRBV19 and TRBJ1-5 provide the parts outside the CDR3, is DGGITQSPKYLFRKEGQNVTLSCEQNLNHDAMYWYRQDPGQGLRLIYYSQIVNDFQKGDIAEGYSVSREKKESFPLTVTSAQKNPTAFYLCASSITGGLAGGPQHFGDGTRLSIL.

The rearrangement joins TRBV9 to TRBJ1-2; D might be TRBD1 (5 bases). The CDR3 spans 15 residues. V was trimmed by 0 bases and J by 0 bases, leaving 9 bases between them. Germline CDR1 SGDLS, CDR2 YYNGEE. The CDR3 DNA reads TGTGCCAGCAGCGTAGTAACAGGACCTAACTATGGCTACACCTTC. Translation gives CASSVVTGPNYGYTF.

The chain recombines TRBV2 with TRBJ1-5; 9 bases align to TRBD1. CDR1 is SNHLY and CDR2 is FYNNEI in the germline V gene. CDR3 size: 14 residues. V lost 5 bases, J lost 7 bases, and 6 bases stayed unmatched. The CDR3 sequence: CASSSTGGRQPQHF. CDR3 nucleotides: TGTGCCAGCAGTTCGACAGGGGGAAGGCAGCCCCAGCATTTT.

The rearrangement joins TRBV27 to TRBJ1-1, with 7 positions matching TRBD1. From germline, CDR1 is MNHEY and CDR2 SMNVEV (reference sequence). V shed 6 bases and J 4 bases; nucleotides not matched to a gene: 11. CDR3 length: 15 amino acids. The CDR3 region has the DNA TGTGCCAGCAGCAAAGTAGGGGGCCCCAGCACTGAAGCTTTCTTT. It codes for CASSKVGGPSTEAFF.

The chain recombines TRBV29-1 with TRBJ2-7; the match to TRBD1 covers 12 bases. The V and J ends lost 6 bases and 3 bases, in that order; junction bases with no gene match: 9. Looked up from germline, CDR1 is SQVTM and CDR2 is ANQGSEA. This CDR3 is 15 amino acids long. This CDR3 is CSVAPGQGALYEQYF. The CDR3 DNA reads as TGCAGCGTCGCGCCGGGACAGGGGGCCCTCTACGAGCAGTACTTC.